This T cell receptor beta chain was identified in a study of OX40 agonist ivuxolimab in advanced cancers. Study-wide background: Ivuxolimab, an antibody that agonizes OX40 (CD134), was administered to the patients. Patients in dose escalation had liver, melanoma, kidney or head and neck cancers. Study findings and constraints: Blood T cells, both CD4+ and CD8+, expanded clonally by week 6 at 0.1 to 3.0 mg/kg. Expanded clones were, on average, more numerous among CD8+ T cells than CD4+.

As to this clone: The antigen is unknown. One junction end does not reproduce the germline sequence, and a read error may be involved.

Germline V gives CDR1 MNHNS, CDR2 SASEGT. The CDR3 consists of 15 residues. Method: immunoSEQ multiplex PCR; TCRdb's copy keeps in-frame clones and lacks some. Found here are around 74,000 clones, around 85% of them singletons; the top ten hold less than 6.5%. The origin of this receptor is an adult with an advanced solid tumor such as melanoma, head and neck, liver or kidney cancer. The starting material was CD4+ or CD8+ T cells sorted from blood, obtained in a trial of the OX40 agonist ivuxolimab. The gene calls are TRBV6-1 and TRBJ2-7; tentative D call: TRBD2 (6 bases). For the CDR3, the DNA is TGTGCCAGCAGTGAACGGCGGGATGGCTCCCACGAGCAGTACTTC. Its translation: CASSERRDGSHEQYF.